What follows are 14 T cell receptor beta chains derived from one specimen sequenced in a study of blood T cell repertoires in COVID-19. Measured with immunoSEQ multiplex PCR; TCRdb has only the in-frame clones, and not every one. The sample carries around 250,000 clones, approximately 91% recorded once. Material: PBMCs or T cells enriched from blood (not recorded which). Receptor source: a human donor in a cohort exposed to, infected with or recovered from COVID-19 (not recorded which). The donor label of this sample is uncertain.

The genes are TRBV12-5 and TRBJ2-5; perhaps TRBD2 as D (7 bases). V was cut by 2 bases and J by 3 bases, with 16 bases left in between. The CDR3 runs to 16 residues. Germline V lookup: CDR1 LGHNT, CDR2 FRNRAP. The CDR3 reads CASGLWEGGGKETQYF. CDR3 DNA sequence: TGTGCTAGTGGTTTGTGGGAGGGAGGGGGGAAAGAGACCCAGTACTTC. The full variable domain, its missing parts supplied by reference TRBV12-5 and TRBJ2-5, is DARVTQTPRHKVTEMGQEVTMRCQPILGHNTVFWYRQTMMQGLELLAYFRNRAPLDDSGMPKDRFSAEMPDATLATLKIQPSEPRDSAVYFCASGLWEGGGKETQYFGPGTRLLVL.

The rearrangement uses TRBV7-9 and TRBJ1-4, with a tentative D call TRBD1 (5 bases). V shed 1 base and J shed 2 bases, with 11 bases lying between them. Germline loops: CDR1 SEHNR, CDR2 FQNEAQ (reference sequence). This CDR3 spans 16 amino acids. This chain's CDR3 is CASSLGEGRTNEKLFF. The CDR3 DNA is TGTGCCAGCAGCTTAGGGGAGGGGCGGACTAATGAAAAACTGTTTTTT.

This chain links TRBV6-6 with TRBJ1-1; D is perhaps TRBD1 (5 bases). The CDR3 consists of 13 residues. The germline V gene has CDR1 MNHNY and CDR2 SVGAGI (reference sequence). V was shortened by 7 bases and J by 5 bases, with 14 bases between the two germline ends. The CDR3 DNA follows: TGTGCCAGCATTTTTGGCGGGGGGACTGAAGCTTTCTTT. Its protein product is CASIFGGGTEAFF.

This sequence joins TRBV5-5 and TRBJ2-7; D is unresolved. The V end lost 0 bases, the J end lost 0 bases, and 7 bases lay between the germline ends. Germline CDR1 is SGHKS and CDR2 is YYEKEE (reference sequence). The CDR3 contains 14 residues. The CDR3 DNA reads as TGTGCCAGCAGCTTGGCCTACGGCTCCTACGAGCAGTACTTC. It codes for CASSLAYGSYEQYF.

V usage is TRBV18 and J usage is TRBJ1-4; D gene unclear. Germline V gene data show CDR1 as KGHSH and CDR2 as LQKENI. This CDR3 comprises 15 residues. The V end lost 6 bases, the J end lost 2 bases, and 13 bases lay between the germline ends. The CDR3 reads CASSLIEGTNEKLFF. Written as DNA, the CDR3 is TGTGCCAGCTCCCTAATCGAGGGTACTAATGAAAAACTGTTTTTT.

The chain recombines TRBV6-5 with TRBJ1-5, with a tentative D call TRBD1 (5 bases). This CDR3 is 13 amino acids long. In germline, CDR1 is MNHEY, CDR2 SVGAGI. With 5 bases removed from V and 7 bases from J, the gap between germline ends came to 12 bases. This CDR3 reads CASSPGGEQPQHF. CDR3 DNA sequence: TGTGCCAGCAGTCCCGGGGGTGAACAGCCCCAGCATTTT.

The chain has TRBV5-5 and TRBJ2-7; D uncertain. The CDR3 is 15 residues long. The V and J ends lost 4 bases and 4 bases respectively, with 18 bases between them. Germline V gene lookup returns CDR1 SGHKS and CDR2 YYEKEE (reference sequence). The CDR3: CASSLTSSQIYEQYF. CDR3 nucleotides: TGTGCCAGCAGCCTTACAAGTTCCCAAATTTACGAGCAGTACTTC.

V gene TRBV6-1 combines with J gene TRBJ2-4, with a weak D call TRBD2 (5 bases). CDR3 length: 15 amino acids. Germline V CDR1 and CDR2: MNHNS, SASEGT. Trimming took off 1 base at V and 1 base at J, with 8 bases between the two ends. CDR3 nucleotide sequence: TGTGCCAGCAGTGAAGGCCCGGGGGCCAAAAACATTCAGTACTTC. It specifies CASSEGPGAKNIQYF.

The rearrangement links TRBV10-3 to TRBJ2-1, with 7 positions matching TRBD1. Germline loops: CDR1 ENHRY, CDR2 SYGVKD. The J segment lost 2 bases and the V segment lost 6 bases, leaving 7 bases of the junction unmatched. The CDR3 is made up of 15 amino acids. As DNA, the CDR3 is TGTGCCATCAGGATGACAGGGAACACCTACAATGAGCAGTTCTTC. This sequence encodes CAIRMTGNTYNEQFF.

The rearrangement uses TRBV7-8 and TRBJ2-3, with 13 bases matching TRBD2. V lost 5 bases, J lost 4 bases, and 6 bases stayed unmatched. This CDR3 region has 16 residues. Per the germline V gene, CDR1 is SGHVS and CDR2 is FQNEAQ. In nucleotides, the CDR3 is TGTGCCAGCAGCGTCGGGACTAGCGGGATCTCAGATACGCAGTATTTT. It encodes CASSVGTSGISDTQYF.

V usage is TRBV5-1 and J usage is TRBJ1-6; 9 bases are a match to TRBD1. J gave up 10 bases and V 5 bases, and 7 bases lay outside the gene matches. CDR3 length: 14 amino acids. Germline CDR1 SGHRS, CDR2 YFSETQ. The CDR3 DNA sequence: TGCGCCAGCAGTCCGGGACAGGGTCTATCACCCCTCCACTTT. Protein sequence: CASSPGQGLSPLHF.

The chain employs TRBV24-1 and TRBJ1-2; 8 bases agree with TRBD1. CDR1 and CDR2 from the germline V gene are KGHDR and SFDVKD. Trimming took 4 bases from V and 3 from J; bases not matched to a gene: 6. CDR3 length equals 15 residues. CDR3 amino acids: CATSDHGQGDYGYTF. CDR3 sequence (DNA): TGTGCCACCAGTGACCACGGACAGGGTGACTATGGCTACACCTTC.

The chain carries TRBV4-1 and TRBJ2-1; 12 nucleotides line up with TRBD2. This CDR3 region has 17 residues. Unmatched junction bases numbered 8, after V lost 0 bases and J lost 8 bases. CDR1 and CDR2 from the germline V gene are MGHRA and YSYEKL. CDR3 nucleotide sequence: TGCGCCAGCAGCCAAGATCCCGGGCTAGCGGGGGGGTATGAGCAGTTCTTC. It yields the protein CASSQDPGLAGGYEQFF.

V is TRBV24-1 and J is TRBJ2-5; unclear D gene. Germline assignment: CDR1 KGHDR and CDR2 SFDVKD. Trimming shortened V by 4 bases and J by 5 bases, and 10 bases separated the two germline ends. CDR3 length: 13 amino acids. CDR3 region: CATSDSSDETQYF. In DNA, the CDR3 is TGTGCCACCAGTGACTCAAGCGATGAGACCCAGTACTTC.